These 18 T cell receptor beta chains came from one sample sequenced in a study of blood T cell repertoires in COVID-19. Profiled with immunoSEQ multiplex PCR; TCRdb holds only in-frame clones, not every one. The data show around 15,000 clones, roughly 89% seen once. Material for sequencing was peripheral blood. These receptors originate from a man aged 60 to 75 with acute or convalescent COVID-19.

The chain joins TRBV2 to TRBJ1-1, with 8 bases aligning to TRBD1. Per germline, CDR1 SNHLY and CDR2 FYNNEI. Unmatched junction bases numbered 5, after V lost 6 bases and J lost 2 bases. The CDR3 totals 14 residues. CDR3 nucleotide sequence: TGTGCCAGCAGCTTGACAGGGGCTAACACTGAAGCTTTCTTT. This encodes CASSLTGANTEAFF.

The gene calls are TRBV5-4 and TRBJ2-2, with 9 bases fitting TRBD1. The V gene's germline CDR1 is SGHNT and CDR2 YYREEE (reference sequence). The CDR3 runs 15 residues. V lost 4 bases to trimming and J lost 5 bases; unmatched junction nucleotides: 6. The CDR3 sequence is CASSTQGAQTGELFF. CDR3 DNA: TGTGCCAGCAGCACACAGGGGGCGCAGACCGGGGAGCTGTTTTTT.

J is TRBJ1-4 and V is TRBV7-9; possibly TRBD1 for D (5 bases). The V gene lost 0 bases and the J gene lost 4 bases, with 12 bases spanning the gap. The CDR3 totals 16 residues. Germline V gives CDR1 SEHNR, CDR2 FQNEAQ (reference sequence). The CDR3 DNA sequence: TGTGCCAGCAGCTTAGCGAGTCAGACAGTTAATGAAAAACTGTTTTTT. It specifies CASSLASQTVNEKLFF.

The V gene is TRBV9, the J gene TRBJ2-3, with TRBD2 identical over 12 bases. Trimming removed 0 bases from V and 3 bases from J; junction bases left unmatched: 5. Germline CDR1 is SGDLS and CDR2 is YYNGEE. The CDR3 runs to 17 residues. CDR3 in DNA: TGTGCCAGCAGCGTAGACCCTAGCGGGGGGGCAACAGATACGCAGTATTTT. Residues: CASSVDPSGGATDTQYF.

CDR3 DNA sequence: TGCGCCAGCAGCCTCCGCGGAGGGACAGTGAACACTGAAGCTTTCTTT. Amino acids: CASSLRGGTVNTEAFF. The J gene is TRBJ1-1, the V gene TRBV5-1; 7 bases are shared with TRBD1. The CDR3 contains 16 residues. V trimming: 4 bases; J trimming: 0 bases; junction bases outside the gene matches: 9. Per germline, CDR1 SGHRS and CDR2 YFSETQ.

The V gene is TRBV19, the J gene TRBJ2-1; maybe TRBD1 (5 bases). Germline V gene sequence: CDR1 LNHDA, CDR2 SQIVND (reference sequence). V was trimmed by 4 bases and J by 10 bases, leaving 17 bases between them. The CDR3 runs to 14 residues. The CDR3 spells CASSRAGSFWEQFF. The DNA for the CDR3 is TGTGCCAGTAGTAGGGCAGGGTCATTTTGGGAGCAGTTCTTC.

The CDR3 region has the DNA TGTGCCAGTAGCCGCGACAGGGGGAGGGATACGCAGTATTTT. Translation: CASSRDRGRDTQYF. The rearrangement joins TRBV19 to TRBJ2-3; 9 positions agree with TRBD1. Per the germline V gene, CDR1 is LNHDA and CDR2 is SQIVND (reference sequence). The CDR3 runs 14 residues. Trimming cost V 6 bases and J 6 bases; bases outside gene matches: 7. The full variable domain, completed using reference TRBV19 and TRBJ2-3, is DGGITQSPKYLFRKEGQNVTLSCEQNLNHDAMYWYRQDPGQGLRLIYYSQIVNDFQKGDIAEGYSVSREKKESFPLTVTSAQKNPTAFYLCASSRDRGRDTQYFGPGTRLTVL.

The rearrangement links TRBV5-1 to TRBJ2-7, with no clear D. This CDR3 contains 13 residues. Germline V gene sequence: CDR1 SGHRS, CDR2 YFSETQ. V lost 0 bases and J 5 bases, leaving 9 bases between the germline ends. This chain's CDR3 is CASSLEQKNEQYF. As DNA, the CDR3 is TGCGCCAGCAGCTTGGAACAGAAAAACGAGCAGTACTTC.

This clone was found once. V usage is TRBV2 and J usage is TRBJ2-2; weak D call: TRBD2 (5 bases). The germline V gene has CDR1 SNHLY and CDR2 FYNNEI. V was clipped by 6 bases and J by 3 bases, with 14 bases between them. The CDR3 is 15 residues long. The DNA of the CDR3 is TGTGCCAGCAGGGAGGTGGGCCTAGACACCGGGGAGCTGTTTTTT. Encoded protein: CASREVGLDTGELFF.

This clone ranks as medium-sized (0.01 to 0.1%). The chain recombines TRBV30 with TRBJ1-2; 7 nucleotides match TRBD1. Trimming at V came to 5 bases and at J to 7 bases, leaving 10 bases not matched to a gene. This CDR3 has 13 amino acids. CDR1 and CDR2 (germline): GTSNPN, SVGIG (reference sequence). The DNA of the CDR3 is TGTGCCTGGGTCAGACAGGGAGGTGGTGGCTACACCTTC. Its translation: CAWVRQGGGGYTF.

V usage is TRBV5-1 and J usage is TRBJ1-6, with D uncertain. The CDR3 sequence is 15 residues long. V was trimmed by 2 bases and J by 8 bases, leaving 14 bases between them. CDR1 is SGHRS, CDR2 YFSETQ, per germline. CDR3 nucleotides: TGCGCCAGCAGCTTACTAGGAAGCCCAGATTCACCCCTCCACTTT. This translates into CASSLLGSPDSPLHF. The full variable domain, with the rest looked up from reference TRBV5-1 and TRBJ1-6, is KAGVTQTPRYLIKTRGQQVTLSCSPISGHRSVSWYQQTPGQGLQFLFEYFSETQRNKGNFPGRFSGRQFSNSRSEMNVSTLELGDSALYLCASSLLGSPDSPLHFGNGTRLTVT.

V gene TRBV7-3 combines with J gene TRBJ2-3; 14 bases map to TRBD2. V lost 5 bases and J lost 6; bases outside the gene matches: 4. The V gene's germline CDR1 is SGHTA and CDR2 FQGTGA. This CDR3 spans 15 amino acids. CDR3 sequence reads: CASSQGLAGVDTQYF. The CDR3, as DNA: TGTGCCAGCAGCCAGGGACTAGCGGGGGTCGATACGCAGTATTTT.

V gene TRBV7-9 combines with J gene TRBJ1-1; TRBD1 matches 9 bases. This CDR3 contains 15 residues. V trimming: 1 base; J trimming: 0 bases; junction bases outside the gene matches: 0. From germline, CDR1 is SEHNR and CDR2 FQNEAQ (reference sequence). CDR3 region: CASSLGTGVNTEAFF. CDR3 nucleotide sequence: TGTGCCAGCAGCTTAGGGACAGGGGTGAACACTGAAGCTTTCTTT. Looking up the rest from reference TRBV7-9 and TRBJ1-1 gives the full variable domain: DTGVSQNPRHKITKRGQNVTFRCDPISEHNRLYWYRQTLGQGPEFLTYFQNEAQLEKSRLLSDRFSAERPKGSFSTLEIQRTEQGDSAMYLCASSLGTGVNTEAFFGQGTRLTVV.

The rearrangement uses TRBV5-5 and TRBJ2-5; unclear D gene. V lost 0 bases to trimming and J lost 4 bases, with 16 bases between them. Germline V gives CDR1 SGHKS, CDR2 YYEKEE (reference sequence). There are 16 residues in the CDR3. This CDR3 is CASSLGSRSIGETQYF. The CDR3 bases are TGTGCCAGCAGCTTGGGGTCCCGAAGTATCGGAGAGACCCAGTACTTC. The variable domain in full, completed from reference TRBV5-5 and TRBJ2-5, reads DAGVTQSPTHLIKTRGQQVTLRCSPISGHKSVSWYQQVLGQGPQFIFQYYEKEERGRGNFPDRFSARQFPNYSSELNVNALLLGDSALYLCASSLGSRSIGETQYFGPGTRLLVL.

The CDR3 here is CASSFDRNQPQHF. DNA for the CDR3: TGTGCCAGCAGTTTCGACAGGAATCAGCCCCAGCATTTT. The V call is TRBV6-5, the J call TRBJ1-5; weak D call: TRBD1 (6 bases). V was clipped by 4 bases and J by 4 bases, with 8 bases between them. CDR1 is MNHEY, CDR2 SVGAGI, per germline. This CDR3 is 13 amino acids long.

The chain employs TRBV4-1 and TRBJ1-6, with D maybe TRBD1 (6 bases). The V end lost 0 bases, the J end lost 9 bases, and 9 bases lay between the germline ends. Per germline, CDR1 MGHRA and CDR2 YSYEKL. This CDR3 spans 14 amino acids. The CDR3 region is CASSQEGTPSPLHF. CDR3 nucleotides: TGCGCCAGCAGCCAAGAGGGGACACCTTCACCCCTCCACTTT.

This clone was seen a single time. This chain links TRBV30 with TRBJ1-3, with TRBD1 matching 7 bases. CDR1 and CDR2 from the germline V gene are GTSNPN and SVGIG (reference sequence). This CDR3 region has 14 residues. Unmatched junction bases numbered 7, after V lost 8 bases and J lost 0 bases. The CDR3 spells CAMTGTRSGNTIYF. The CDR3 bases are TGTGCCATGACAGGGACTCGCTCTGGAAACACCATATATTTT. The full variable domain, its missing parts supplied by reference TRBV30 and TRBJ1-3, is SQTIHQWPATLVQPVGSPLSLECTVEGTSNPNLYWYRQAAGRGLQLLFYSVGIGQISSEVPQNLSASRPQDRQFILSSKKLLLSDSGFYLCAMTGTRSGNTIYFGEGSWLTVV.

CDR3 sequence (DNA): TGTGCCAGCAAAGCAGGCATCGATGAGCAGTTCTTC. It yields the protein CASKAGIDEQFF. This chain uses TRBV28 with TRBJ2-1; D is unresolved. V was shortened by 7 bases and J by 8 bases, with 12 bases between the two germline ends. The length of the CDR3 is 12 residues. Germline CDR1 MDHEN, CDR2 SYDVKM. The complete variable domain, with remaining parts taken from reference TRBV28 and TRBJ2-1, reads DVKVTQSSRYLVKRTGEKVFLECVQDMDHENMFWYRQDPGLGLRLIYFSYDVKMKEKGDIPEGYSVSREKKERFSLILESASTNQTSMYLCASKAGIDEQFFGPGTRLTVL.